The 13 T cell receptor beta chains listed next were all sequenced from one sample in a study of CD8 T cells in Susac syndrome. The RNA, 0.5 to 1 ug, was put through reverse transcription using random hexamers. TCRdb redid the calling of the immunoSEQ multiplex PCR reads with MiXCR, one entry per CDR3 protein. Among more than 200,000 distinct CDR3 sequences listed, roughly 92% were seen once. The sequencing input was CD8+ T cells from PBMCs. These receptors originate from a human donor with multiple sclerosis.

The chain combines TRBV27 with TRBJ1-2; no firm D call. V was cut by 7 bases and J by 4 bases, with 19 bases left in between. The CDR3 is 15 amino acids. CDR1 MNHEY and CDR2 SMNVEV come from the germline V gene (reference sequence). CDR3 residues: CASTLAAGDLYGYTF. For the CDR3, the DNA is TGTGCCAGCACTCTGGCGGCGGGAGACCTCTATGGCTACACCTTC.

The chain joins TRBV29-1 to TRBJ1-2, with D uncertain. Trimming left V 4 bases short and J 4 bases short, with 13 bases between. CDR3 length: 13 residues. Germline V CDR1 and CDR2: SQVTM, ANQGSEA. The CDR3 loop is CSVGVDESYGYTF. The DNA for the CDR3 is TGCAGCGTTGGGGTGGATGAGAGCTATGGCTACACCTTC.

The V call is TRBV25-1, the J call TRBJ2-5; 7 bases map to TRBD1. Germline V gene lookup returns CDR1 MGHDK and CDR2 SYGVNS. Losses at the gene ends were 6 bases for V and 4 bases for J; bases not matched to a gene: 8. CDR3 length: 14 residues. The CDR3 nucleotides are TGTGCCAGCAGGAAAACAGGGGCCGGAGAGACCCAGTACTTC. Translated, it gives CASRKTGAGETQYF.

The V gene is TRBV20-1, the J gene TRBJ1-1; 8 bases line up with TRBD1. Germline trimming cut 0 bases from V and 3 bases from J; bases unmatched to any gene: 6. The CDR3 extends over 15 amino acids. Germline-derived CDR1 and CDR2 are DFQATT and SNEGSKA (reference sequence). CDR3 protein: CSARDWTGMDTEAFF. The CDR3 bases are TGCAGTGCTAGAGATTGGACAGGGATGGACACTGAAGCTTTCTTT.

The rearrangement uses TRBV11-2 and TRBJ2-2, with D perhaps matching TRBD1 (6 bases). The CDR3 is made up of 17 amino acids. Germline CDR1 reads SGHAT; CDR2 reads FQNNGV. V shed 4 bases and J shed 0 bases, with 15 bases lying between them. Written as DNA, the CDR3 is TGTGCCAGCAGCTATTTCAGGGGCGCCACGAACACCGGGGAGCTGTTTTTT. This sequence encodes CASSYFRGATNTGELFF. Using reference TRBV11-2 and TRBJ2-2 for the parts outside the CDR3, the full variable domain is EAGVAQSPRYKIIEKRQSVAFWCNPISGHATLYWYQQILGQGPKLLIQFQNNGVVDDSQLPKDRFSAERLKGVDSTLKIQPAKLEDSAVYLCASSYFRGATNTGELFFGEGSRLTVL.

Here the CDR3 DNA reads TGTGCCTGGCAATCTGCGCCCTACAATGAGCAGTTCTTC. Its translation: CAWQSAPYNEQFF. The chain combines TRBV30 with TRBJ2-1; D remains ambiguous. Trimming removed 5 bases at V and 2 bases at J, with 10 bases between. The CDR3 has 13 residues. Germline CDR1 is GTSNPN and CDR2 is SVGIG (reference sequence).

J is TRBJ1-1 and V is TRBV27, with 9 bases that match TRBD1. The CDR3 covers 16 residues. After removal of 5 bases from V and 3 bases from J, the junction contained 10 bases not matched to a gene. CDR1 and CDR2 from the germline V gene are MNHEY and SMNVEV (reference sequence). The CDR3 region is CASSAQGALLDTEAFF. The DNA of the CDR3 is TGTGCCAGCAGTGCACAGGGGGCGCTTCTAGACACTGAAGCTTTCTTT.

The chain uses TRBV5-1 and TRBJ2-3; the match to TRBD2 covers 7 bases. J was trimmed by 6 bases and V by 2 bases; bases with no gene match: 9. From germline, CDR1 is SGHRS and CDR2 YFSETQ. The CDR3 contains 15 residues. CDR3 sequence reads: CASSFLAESADTQYF. The CDR3 DNA reads TGCGCCAGCAGCTTTCTAGCGGAGTCGGCGGATACGCAGTATTTT.

The chain combines TRBV7-9 with TRBJ2-5; TRBD1 aligns across 7 bases. There are 15 residues in the CDR3. The V gene's germline CDR1 is SEHNR and CDR2 FQNEAQ (reference sequence). V shed 3 bases, J shed 3 bases, and the junction held 7 bases outside the gene matches. The CDR3 sequence: CASSFRTGWEETQYF. The CDR3 DNA reads TGTGCCAGCAGCTTTAGGACAGGTTGGGAAGAGACCCAGTACTTC.

The chain joins TRBV5-6 to TRBJ1-2; D unresolved. CDR1 and CDR2 from the germline V gene are SGHDT and YYEEEE. The CDR3 runs to 14 residues. V lost 4 bases and J lost 6, with 16 bases in between. CDR3 nucleotides: TGTGCCAGCAGCACGGGTGCGTTGGAGAATGGCTACACCTTC. Its translation is CASSTGALENGYTF.

V usage is TRBV30 and J usage is TRBJ1-2; 8 bases agree with TRBD1. The CDR3 extends over 13 amino acids. V dropped 4 bases and J dropped 6; count of bases not matched to a gene: 7. CDR1 and CDR2 (germline): GTSNPN, SVGIG (reference sequence). Written as DNA, the CDR3 is TGTGCCTGGAATTACCAGGGGGCGGATGGCTACACCTTC. Translated, it gives CAWNYQGADGYTF.

The chain combines TRBV6-5 with TRBJ1-1, with a tentative D call TRBD1 (6 bases). The germline gives CDR1 MNHEY, CDR2 SVGAGI. The V gene lost 2 bases and the J gene lost 11 bases, with 9 bases spanning the gap. This CDR3 comprises 11 residues. The CDR3 region has the DNA TGTGCCAGCAGTTACCTAGGGGGGGCTTTCTTT. It codes for CASSYLGGAFF.

The chain links TRBV27 to TRBJ1-4; maybe TRBD1 (5 bases). The CDR3 extends over 15 amino acids. V was shortened by 1 base and J by 5 bases, with 11 bases between the two germline ends. Germline V gene sequence: CDR1 MNHEY, CDR2 SMNVEV (reference sequence). DNA for the CDR3: TGTGCCAGCAGTTTATTGGCAGGGTGGAATGAAAAACTGTTTTTT. Its translation: CASSLLAGWNEKLFF.